The 8 T cell receptor beta chains presented below share a single source sample, sequenced in a study of a mutant IDH1 vaccine in newly diagnosed glioma. Described time point: week 23, last vaccination. Every single dose of the vaccine, 300 ug of mutant IDH1 20-mer peptide, came with topical imiquimod. Sequenced by immunoSEQ multiplex PCR; TCRdb stores in-frame clones only, minus some. The top ten clones hold less than 6.5% of a sample with tens of thousands of clones, about 76% of them seen once. Their recognized antigens are unknown. Sequenced here: PBMCs, sampled from a glioma patient whose treatment included an IDH1 peptide vaccine. Receptors originate from a man in his forties or fifties with glioma.

This chain uses TRBV2 with TRBJ1-5; possibly TRBD1 for D (6 bases). This CDR3 spans 15 amino acids. V was pared by 7 bases and J by 4 bases, with 17 bases between. Looked up from germline, CDR1 is SNHLY and CDR2 is FYNNEI. The CDR3 spells CASKTGPTVNQPQHF. The CDR3 DNA follows: TGTGCCAGCAAGACAGGCCCTACGGTAAATCAGCCCCAGCATTTT.

The chain is built from TRBV2 and TRBJ1-2; 9 nucleotides match TRBD1. This CDR3 region has 12 residues. The junction had 4 bases not matched to a gene; V was cut back by 7 bases and J by 7 bases. The germline V gene has CDR1 SNHLY and CDR2 FYNNEI. Written as DNA, the CDR3 is TGTGCCAGCACACAGGGGGCCCCTGGCTACACCTTC. Translation gives CASTQGAPGYTF.

This clone is termed medium-sized. This chain links TRBV2 with TRBJ1-1; the match to TRBD1 covers 10 bases. This CDR3 comprises 14 residues. The V segment lost 8 bases and the J segment 6 bases; nucleotides outside the gene matches: 9. Germline loops: CDR1 SNHLY, CDR2 FYNNEI. The CDR3: CASLPWDRGAEAFF. The DNA for the CDR3 is TGTGCCAGCCTACCGTGGGACAGGGGAGCTGAAGCTTTCTTT. Looking up the rest from reference TRBV2 and TRBJ1-1 gives the full variable domain: EPEVTQTPSHQVTQMGQEVILRCVPISNHLYFYWYRQILGQKVEFLVSFYNNEISEKSEIFDDQFSVERPDGSNFTLKIRSTKLEDSAMYFCASLPWDRGAEAFFGQGTRLTVV.

The J gene is TRBJ2-3, the V gene TRBV5-6; TRBD2 is a possible D gene (6 bases). The V end was cut by 7 bases, the J end by 5 bases, with 23 bases between. CDR3 length: 16 amino acids. Germline V CDR1 and CDR2: SGHDT, YYEEEE. The CDR3 spells CASLTASRPGGDTQYF. The CDR3 coding sequence is TGTGCCAGCCTAACTGCCTCTCGCCCCGGGGGAGATACGCAGTATTTT. Supplemented by reference TRBV5-6 and TRBJ2-3, the full variable domain reads DAGVTQSPTHLIKTRGQQVTLRCSPKSGHDTVSWYQQALGQGPQFIFQYYEEEERQRGNFPDRFSGHQFPNYSSELNVNALLLGDSALYLCASLTASRPGGDTQYFGPGTRLTVL.

The rearrangement joins TRBV5-1 to TRBJ1-3; possibly TRBD1 for D (5 bases). CDR3 length: 15 residues. Germline loops: CDR1 SGHRS, CDR2 YFSETQ. V dropped 2 bases and J dropped 0 bases, with 9 bases sitting between them. The CDR3 DNA sequence: TGCGCCAGCAGCTTAGGGGACTTCTCTGGAAACACCATATATTTT. As protein: CASSLGDFSGNTIYF.

This clone came up once. The chain couples TRBV19 to TRBJ2-7; the match to TRBD2 covers 8 bases. Germline V CDR1 and CDR2: LNHDA, SQIVND (reference sequence). With V trimmed by 8 bases and J by 5 bases, 8 bases remained unmatched. This CDR3 has 13 residues. The CDR3 DNA sequence: TGTGCCAGTGGCCGGGGGGGGGTCAACGAGCAGTACTTC. Protein sequence: CASGRGGVNEQYF.

The gene calls are TRBV19 and TRBJ1-3; D is perhaps TRBD1 (5 bases). The V end was cut by 3 bases, the J end by 4 bases, with 13 bases between. Germline V gene data show CDR1 as LNHDA and CDR2 as SQIVND (reference sequence). The CDR3 extends over 15 amino acids. This CDR3 reads CASSIVRGPGNTIYF. CDR3 bases: TGTGCCAGTAGTATCGTCCGGGGCCCGGGAAACACCATATATTTT.

The genes are TRBV6-6 and TRBJ1-1; no definite D call. Germline V gives CDR1 MNHNY, CDR2 SVGAGI (reference sequence). The CDR3 spans 13 residues. Trimming removed 5 bases at V and 1 base at J, with 8 bases between. CDR3 DNA sequence: TGTGCCAGCAGTACGGGTCAGAACACTGAAGCTTTCTTT. Its translation is CASSTGQNTEAFF.